The source of this T cell receptor beta chain is a study of tumour-infiltrating T cells in Burkitt lymphoma. Background on the study: Overall and progression-free survival were predicted by productive clonality.

From germline, CDR1 is PRHDT and CDR2 FYEKMQ (reference sequence). The CDR3 has 14 amino acids. With 3 bases clipped from V and 1 base from J, the junction kept 1 base outside the gene matches. TCRdb's copy holds only in-frame clones and misses some; the assay was immunoSEQ multiplex PCR. The sample has a few thousand clones; roughly a quarter are singletons. The sample was tumor tissue. The chain has TRBV13 and TRBJ1-1, with TRBD1 matching 8 bases. The source is a human donor with diffuse large B-cell lymphoma. The CDR3 here is CASSFDRGNTEAFF. The CDR3 DNA is TGTGCCAGCAGCTTTGACAGGGGGAACACTGAAGCTTTCTTT.